This T cell receptor beta chain emerged from a study of Tregs in tolerant kidney transplant recipients. Study conclusions and caveats: Biological reproducibility was not directly addressed in this study.

Profiling relied on immunoSEQ multiplex PCR, and the TCRdb table lists in-frame clones only, not all of them. In the table there are more than 90,000 clones, 85% to 95% of which are singletons. Turning to this clone: No antigen is known for it.

Unstimulated regulatory T cells (CD4+CD25+CD127-), CD4+CD25- non-regulatory cells, CD4 and CD8 cells were FACS-sorted from thawed PBMCs. CDR1 SGDLS and CDR2 YYNGEE come from the germline V gene. The CDR3 is made up of 14 amino acids. The V and J ends lost 3 bases and 3 bases, in that order; junction bases with no gene match: 4. This sequence originates from a human donor in good health. Sequenced material: CD4+ T cells from blood. The chain joins TRBV9 to TRBJ2-3, with 7 bases aligning to TRBD1. The CDR3: CASSAGTVTDTQYF. CDR3 DNA: TGTGCCAGCAGCGCCGGGACAGTAACAGATACGCAGTATTTT.